These T cell receptor beta chains were read from a single sample in a study of T cell repertoires in cytomegalovirus infection. MiXCR was run by TCRdb on the reads, yielding one entry per CDR3 protein. The sample records roughly 600,000 distinct CDR3 sequences, roughly 24% being singletons. The sequenced sample was CD8+ T cells from PBMCs. The receptors originated from a human donor in good health (CMV status not recorded). Some clones in this sample may be carry-over from other donors' samples. The CDR3 runs from the conserved cysteine through the conserved F or W. Fields, in order: clone size, V gene, D gene, J gene, CDR3 DNA, CDR3 protein. A D gene is named only where the DNA matches it firmly. The size of a clone is reported for some rows only, either as once, few or many, or as a class for expanded clones.

abundance: few; v_gene: TRBV29-1; d_gene: -; j_gene: TRBJ1-5; CDR3nt: TGCAGCGTTGGGTCGGGGTACAGCAATCAGCCCCAGCATTTT; CDR3aa: CSVGSGYSNQPQHF
abundance: few; v_gene: TRBV7-9; d_gene: -; j_gene: TRBJ2-1; CDR3nt: TGTGCCAGCAGCTTCTCTTCTAAGTGGGGACCAGACTTCAATGAGCAGTTCTTC; CDR3aa: CASSFSSKWGPDFNEQFF
abundance: many; v_gene: TRBV28; d_gene: TRBD2; j_gene: TRBJ2-3; CDR3nt: TGTGCCAGCAGTTTACTAGCGGGGGGCCGCACAGATACGCAGTATTTT; CDR3aa: CASSLLAGGRTDTQYF
abundance: -; v_gene: TRBV28; d_gene: -; j_gene: TRBJ2-3; CDR3nt: TGTGCCAGCACCCCATGGGAGGGGGTGGGAGCAGATACGCAGTATTTT; CDR3aa: CASTPWEGVGADTQYF
abundance: few; v_gene: TRBV2; d_gene: -; j_gene: TRBJ2-3; CDR3nt: TGTGCCAGCAGTGAGTCAGGGATATTTAGCACAGATACGCAGTATTTT; CDR3aa: CASSESGIFSTDTQYF
abundance: -; v_gene: TRBV7-9; d_gene: -; j_gene: TRBJ1-2; CDR3nt: TGTGCCAGCAACTTACCGGGACTTTACAAGTCCGGCTACACCTTC; CDR3aa: CASNLPGLYKSGYTF
abundance: -; v_gene: TRBV12-3/TRBV12-4; d_gene: TRBD1; j_gene: TRBJ2-3; CDR3nt: TGTGCCAGCAGTTCCAACAGGGGCCCAGATACGCAGTATTTT; CDR3aa: CASSSNRGPDTQYF
abundance: once; v_gene: TRBV28; d_gene: TRBD2; j_gene: TRBJ2-3; CDR3nt: TGTGCCAGCAGTTTAAGGTCCATAGCGGGGGGGCGAGCAGATACGCAGTATTTT; CDR3aa: CASSLRSIAGGRADTQYF
abundance: -; v_gene: TRBV4-1; d_gene: TRBD1; j_gene: TRBJ2-1; CDR3nt: TGCGCCAGCAGCCAGAAAAGACAGGGATGGGAGCAGTTCTTC; CDR3aa: CASSQKRQGWEQFF
abundance: -; v_gene: TRBV5-6; d_gene: -; j_gene: TRBJ1-6; CDR3nt: TGTGCCAGCAGCTCCCCCGCCGGGGAGTTAAATTCACCCCTCCACTTT; CDR3aa: CASSSPAGELNSPLHF
abundance: many; v_gene: TRBV27; d_gene: -; j_gene: TRBJ2-2; CDR3nt: TGTGCCAGCAGTACAACATCGGACGGTACCGGGGAGCTGTTTTTT; CDR3aa: CASSTTSDGTGELFF
abundance: few; v_gene: TRBV29-1; d_gene: TRBD1; j_gene: TRBJ1-2; CDR3nt: TGCAGCGTTCCGGGACAGGGCCGCTATGGCTACACCTTC; CDR3aa: CSVPGQGRYGYTF
abundance: few; v_gene: TRBV9; d_gene: -; j_gene: TRBJ2-3; CDR3nt: TGTGCCAGCAGCGTAGATGGACTCACTAGCACAGATACGCAGTATTTT; CDR3aa: CASSVDGLTSTDTQYF
abundance: few; v_gene: TRBV9; d_gene: -; j_gene: TRBJ2-1; CDR3nt: TGTGCCAGCAGCGTCCTTGGGGGGCAGGTCGATGAGCAGTTCTTC; CDR3aa: CASSVLGGQVDEQFF
abundance: -; v_gene: TRBV10-3; d_gene: -; j_gene: TRBJ2-2; CDR3nt: TGTGCCATCAGTGATATGGGGCACGCCGGGGAGCTGTTTTTT; CDR3aa: CAISDMGHAGELFF
abundance: few; v_gene: TRBV4-1; d_gene: -; j_gene: TRBJ1-1; CDR3nt: TGCGCCAGCAGCCCCCCGCAGGCGAACACTGAAGCTTTCTTT; CDR3aa: CASSPPQANTEAFF
abundance: -; v_gene: TRBV20-1; d_gene: TRBD2; j_gene: TRBJ2-7; CDR3nt: TGCAGTGCTAGAAATAGGGAGGGGTACGAGCAGTACTTC; CDR3aa: CSARNREGYEQYF
abundance: few; v_gene: TRBV6-5; d_gene: -; j_gene: TRBJ2-1; CDR3nt: TGTGCCAGCAGGGAGGGGACCTTGGGGAATGAGCAGTTCTTC; CDR3aa: CASREGTLGNEQFF
abundance: -; v_gene: TRBV15; d_gene: -; j_gene: TRBJ1-5; CDR3nt: TGTGCCACCAAGGACACTCTAGTGAATCAGCCCCAGCATTTT; CDR3aa: CATKDTLVNQPQHF
abundance: many; v_gene: TRBV6-2/TRBV6-3; d_gene: -; j_gene: TRBJ2-2; CDR3nt: TGTGCCAGCAGCTCTGGTGAAGAAGACACCGGGGAGCTGTTTTTT; CDR3aa: CASSSGEEDTGELFF
abundance: -; v_gene: TRBV11-2; d_gene: TRBD1; j_gene: TRBJ2-5; CDR3nt: TGTGCCAGCAGCACGGGACAGGGGGCGTGGCAAGAGACCCAGTACTTC; CDR3aa: CASSTGQGAWQETQYF
abundance: few; v_gene: TRBV24-1; d_gene: TRBD1; j_gene: TRBJ2-3; CDR3nt: TGTGCCACCAGCACCGGGACAGGGGATGGAGATACGCAGTATTTT; CDR3aa: CATSTGTGDGDTQYF
abundance: -; v_gene: TRBV10-3; d_gene: TRBD1; j_gene: TRBJ2-7; CDR3nt: TGTGCCATCAGGAAGGACAGGGGGCCCTACGAGCAGTACTTC; CDR3aa: CAIRKDRGPYEQYF
abundance: many; v_gene: TRBV7-2; d_gene: -; j_gene: TRBJ1-5; CDR3nt: TGTGCCAGCAAGATGGGGGTCGGGGACAATCAGCCCCAGCATTTT; CDR3aa: CASKMGVGDNQPQHF
abundance: -; v_gene: TRBV28; d_gene: -; j_gene: TRBJ2-5; CDR3nt: TGTGCCAGCAGTTTAAGGCCCCTGCCAGCGAAAGAGACCCAGTACTTC; CDR3aa: CASSLRPLPAKETQYF
abundance: -; v_gene: TRBV7-9; d_gene: -; j_gene: TRBJ2-5; CDR3nt: TGTGCCAGCAGCGCCTACCTGGACGGTCAAGAGACCCAGTACTTC; CDR3aa: CASSAYLDGQETQYF
abundance: many; v_gene: TRBV12-3/TRBV12-4; d_gene: TRBD1; j_gene: TRBJ1-1; CDR3nt: TGTGCCAGCAGGGGATGGGGACAGAGACCGAACACTGAAGCTTTCTTT; CDR3aa: CASRGWGQRPNTEAFF
abundance: -; v_gene: TRBV15; d_gene: -; j_gene: TRBJ2-1; CDR3nt: TGTGCCACCAGCAGCACCTATATGGGAGGAACCTACAATAAGCAGTTCTTC; CDR3aa: CATSSTYMGGTYNKQFF
abundance: many; v_gene: TRBV29-1; d_gene: -; j_gene: TRBJ1-2; CDR3nt: TGCAGCGTTTGGGTACGGGGGGACTACACCTTC; CDR3aa: CSVWVRGDYTF
abundance: many; v_gene: TRBV7-2; d_gene: -; j_gene: TRBJ1-2; CDR3nt: TGTGCCAGCAGCTTAGTGGGGGCGCGCGGCTACACCTTC; CDR3aa: CASSLVGARGYTF
abundance: many; v_gene: TRBV28; d_gene: -; j_gene: TRBJ2-1; CDR3nt: TGTGCCAGCGGGAAGTTTTTTTCCTACAATGAGCAGTTCTTC; CDR3aa: CASGKFFSYNEQFF
abundance: few; v_gene: TRBV6-6; d_gene: -; j_gene: TRBJ1-6; CDR3nt: TGTGCCAGCAGTTATGAGCGGGGTGGGCCCCTCCACTTT; CDR3aa: CASSYERGGPLHF
abundance: few; v_gene: TRBV19; d_gene: -; j_gene: TRBJ2-1; CDR3nt: TGTGCCAGTACCTATAGTGCCTACAATGAGCAGTTCTTC; CDR3aa: CASTYSAYNEQFF
abundance: many; v_gene: TRBV6-1; d_gene: -; j_gene: TRBJ2-2; CDR3nt: TGTGCCAGCAACTGGGCAACAGGCCAAACCGGGGAGCTGTTTTTT; CDR3aa: CASNWATGQTGELFF
abundance: many; v_gene: TRBV4-2; d_gene: -; j_gene: TRBJ1-1; CDR3nt: TGTGCCAGCAGCCTCGGTAAGACTGAAGCTTTCTTT; CDR3aa: CASSLGKTEAFF
abundance: -; v_gene: TRBV29-1; d_gene: TRBD1; j_gene: TRBJ2-7; CDR3nt: TGCAGCGTTCCGGGACAGGGCCCCTACGAGCAGTACTTC; CDR3aa: CSVPGQGPYEQYF
abundance: many; v_gene: TRBV7-6; d_gene: TRBD2; j_gene: TRBJ2-1; CDR3nt: TGTGCCAGCAGCTCGCCGGGAGGCCCTCTGAGCTCCTACAATGAGCAGTTCTTC; CDR3aa: CASSSPGGPLSSYNEQFF
abundance: -; v_gene: TRBV29-1; d_gene: TRBD2; j_gene: TRBJ2-1; CDR3nt: TGCAGCACCTTTGGGGGGGGATCTGAGCAGTTCTTC; CDR3aa: CSTFGGGSEQFF
abundance: few; v_gene: TRBV7-9; d_gene: -; j_gene: TRBJ1-6; CDR3nt: TGTGCCAGCAGCCCTGGACAGTTCCCACCCCTCCACTTT; CDR3aa: CASSPGQFPPLHF
abundance: -; v_gene: TRBV2; d_gene: -; j_gene: TRBJ1-6; CDR3nt: TGTGCCAGCAAAACCCAGGGCAATAATTCACCCCTCCACTTT; CDR3aa: CASKTQGNNSPLHF
abundance: many; v_gene: TRBV12-3/TRBV12-4; d_gene: -; j_gene: TRBJ2-1; CDR3nt: TGTGCCAGCAGCCCTTTAATAACTAGCATCGACAATGAGCAGTTCTTC; CDR3aa: CASSPLITSIDNEQFF
abundance: few; v_gene: TRBV6-6; d_gene: -; j_gene: TRBJ2-2; CDR3nt: TGTGCCAGCAGTTACGGTGGGAAATTCGGGGAGCTGTTTTTT; CDR3aa: CASSYGGKFGELFF
abundance: few; v_gene: TRBV28; d_gene: -; j_gene: TRBJ2-1; CDR3nt: TGTGCCAGCAGTCCCCCCATCAGACGGGATTACTACAATGAGCAGTTCTTC; CDR3aa: CASSPPIRRDYYNEQFF
abundance: many; v_gene: TRBV28; d_gene: -; j_gene: TRBJ1-5; CDR3nt: TGTGCCAGCAGCCAGTGGGGTGGCAATCAGCCCCAGCATTTT; CDR3aa: CASSQWGGNQPQHF
abundance: few; v_gene: TRBV5-8; d_gene: TRBD2; j_gene: TRBJ2-3; CDR3nt: TGTGCCAGCAGCTTCGGACTAGCGGGGGGCTTTCAGGATACGCAGTATTTT; CDR3aa: CASSFGLAGGFQDTQYF
abundance: -; v_gene: TRBV19; d_gene: -; j_gene: TRBJ2-1; CDR3nt: TGTGCCAGCCCACGGTTCGGACACAGCTCCTACAATGAGCAGTTCTTC; CDR3aa: CASPRFGHSSYNEQFF
abundance: -; v_gene: TRBV4-1; d_gene: -; j_gene: TRBJ1-5; CDR3nt: TGCGCCAGCAGCCAAGTAGATAATAGCAATCAGCCCCAGCATTTT; CDR3aa: CASSQVDNSNQPQHF